This TCR beta chain was recovered during a study of blood T cell repertoires in COVID-19. Study at large: T cells, B-cell-depleted T cells, or PBMCs supplied cDNA or gDNA.

Categorization into cohorts depended on clinical history that participants reported. The V end was cut by 3 bases, the J end by 4 bases, with 13 bases between. This CDR3 region has 15 residues. The germline V gene has CDR1 WNHNN and CDR2 SYGVQD (reference sequence). The protocol was immunoSEQ multiplex PCR, while the TCRdb copy is restricted to in-frame clones and leaves out a portion. The sample includes 220,000 or so clones, around 87% of them seen just once. The genes are TRBV10-1 and TRBJ1-3; D not certain. Sequencing was performed on PBMCs or T cells enriched from blood (not recorded which). This TCR was sampled from a woman under 30 in a cohort exposed to, infected with or recovered from COVID-19 (not recorded which). The chain's CDR3 is CASSDGGLSGNTIYF. For the CDR3, the DNA is TGCGCCAGCAGTGATGGAGGGCTTTCCGGAAACACCATATATTTT.